The 24 T cell receptor beta chains listed next were all sequenced from one sample in a study of cytomegalovirus exposure and HLA in healthy donors. The PCR used 60 Vbeta and 13 Jbeta primers. Profiled with immunoSEQ multiplex PCR; TCRdb holds only in-frame clones, not every one. Counted here are 120,000 to 150,000 clones, roughly 85% occurring once; the ten biggest clones make up 1.5% to 2%. The material sequenced was PBMCs. These receptors all stem from a woman aged 25 to 45 in good health and CMV-seronegative.

This clone was observed a single time. Other DNA sequences in this specimen translate into the identical CDR3. The chain uses TRBV7-2 and TRBJ2-5; 8 nucleotides agree with TRBD2. The CDR3 totals 14 residues. In germline, CDR1 is SGHTA, CDR2 FQGNSA. After removal of 5 bases from V and 5 bases from J, the junction contained 7 bases not matched to a gene. DNA of the CDR3: TGTGCCAGCAGCCCCGGGGGGGCGGGTGAGACCCAGTACTTC. Protein: CASSPGGAGETQYF.

This clone is a singleton in its sample. The V and J genes are TRBV9 and TRBJ1-2; 7 bases line up with TRBD1. There are 13 residues in the CDR3. Germline CDR1 reads SGDLS; CDR2 reads YYNGEE. V dropped 3 bases and J dropped 2; count of bases not matched to a gene: 1. CDR3 loop: CASSATGNYGYTF. CDR3 bases: TGTGCCAGCAGCGCGACAGGGAACTATGGCTACACCTTC.

This clone appeared once. The CDR3, as DNA: TGTGCCACCACTATGACCCAGTGGGTGACCACTGAAGCTTTCTTT. This encodes CATTMTQWVTTEAFF. The chain carries TRBV6-5 and TRBJ1-1, with D unclear. Trimming stripped 10 bases from V and 4 bases from J, with 22 bases between. Germline CDR1 reads MNHEY; CDR2 reads SVGAGI. The CDR3 is made up of 15 amino acids.

J is TRBJ1-2 and V is TRBV13, with D possibly being TRBD1 (6 bases). There are 15 residues in the CDR3. The ends were cut back, 5 bases at V and 4 bases at J, with 17 bases in the middle. Looked up from germline, CDR1 is PRHDT and CDR2 is FYEKMQ (reference sequence). The CDR3 sequence is CASSPQGMDRYGYTF. CDR3 bases: TGTGCCAGCAGCCCACAGGGAATGGATCGCTATGGCTACACCTTC.

The chain combines TRBV4-1 with TRBJ1-5; 8 bases align to TRBD1. The V gene end was trimmed by 3 bases and the J gene end by 6 bases; junction bases not matched to a gene: 19. Germline V CDR1 and CDR2: MGHRA, YSYEKL. The CDR3 has 19 residues. The CDR3 coding sequence is TGCGCCAGCAGCCAGGAAAGGACAGGGTGGTCGGAGGTGGGTCAGCCCCAGCATTTT. As protein: CASSQERTGWSEVGQPQHF.

The chain employs TRBV6-5 and TRBJ1-5, with D possibly matching TRBD1 (6 bases). Germline CDR1 reads MNHEY; CDR2 reads SVGAGI. This CDR3 has 13 amino acids. V gave up 6 bases and J gave up 5 bases, with 11 bases separating them. CDR3 bases: TGTGCCAGCAGCCGCAGGGGCGATCAGCCCCAGCATTTT. Translated: CASSRRGDQPQHF.

V usage is TRBV11-2 and J usage is TRBJ1-1; D is unclear. Germline CDR1 is SGHAT and CDR2 is FQNNGV. The CDR3 sequence is 15 residues long. V lost 0 bases and J 5 bases, leaving 13 bases between the germline ends. As DNA, the CDR3 is TGTGCCAGCAGCTTAGACCTTGGGAGGTGGACTGAAGCTTTCTTT. This codes for CASSLDLGRWTEAFF. Supplemented by reference TRBV11-2 and TRBJ1-1, the full variable domain reads EAGVAQSPRYKIIEKRQSVAFWCNPISGHATLYWYQQILGQGPKLLIQFQNNGVVDDSQLPKDRFSAERLKGVDSTLKIQPAKLEDSAVYLCASSLDLGRWTEAFFGQGTRLTVV.

This clone showed up just once. The chain has TRBV7-9 and TRBJ1-2; D is unresolved. The germline V and J ends were trimmed by 6 bases and 9 bases, with 11 bases remaining between them. The CDR3 has 11 residues. Germline values: CDR1 SEHNR, CDR2 FQNEAQ (reference sequence). The CDR3 DNA follows: TGTGCCAGCAGTGCCTCGGTCCGCTACACCTTC. It encodes CASSASVRYTF.

The gene calls are TRBV2 and TRBJ2-3; D gene uncertain. The CDR3 consists of 11 residues. Germline loops: CDR1 SNHLY, CDR2 FYNNEI. Trimming removed 5 bases at V and 6 bases at J, with 6 bases between. The CDR3 region is CASSSLDTQYF. The CDR3 coding sequence is TGTGCCAGCAGTTCACTGGATACGCAGTATTTT.

The rearrangement uses TRBV18 and TRBJ2-2; TRBD2 matches 11 bases. With 3 bases clipped from V and 2 bases from J, the junction kept 2 bases outside the gene matches. This CDR3 has 16 amino acids. The germline CDR1 and CDR2 sequences are KGHSH and LQKENI. The CDR3: CASSPTSGDNTGELFF. For the CDR3, the DNA is TGTGCCAGCTCACCGACTAGCGGGGATAACACCGGGGAGCTGTTTTTT.

The V and J genes are TRBV7-2 and TRBJ1-2; D gene unclear. CDR1 is SGHTA and CDR2 is FQGNSA in the germline V gene. The CDR3 consists of 16 residues. The ends were cut back, 5 bases at V and 4 bases at J, with 20 bases in the middle. The CDR3 DNA is TGTGCCAGCAGCCCCGGCGCGGGCAGTTCGTTCTATGGCTACACCTTC. This gives the protein CASSPGAGSSFYGYTF. Drawing the rest from reference TRBV7-2 and TRBJ1-2, the complete variable domain is GAGVSQSPSNKVTEKGKDVELRCDPISGHTALYWYRQSLGQGLEFLIYFQGNSAPDKSGLPSDRFSAERTGGSVSTLTIQRTQQEDSAVYLCASSPGAGSSFYGYTFGSGTRLTVV.

The rearrangement links TRBV6-5 to TRBJ1-1, with TRBD1 identical over 10 bases. Germline V gene sequence: CDR1 MNHEY, CDR2 SVGAGI. This CDR3 contains 14 residues. V was clipped by 5 bases and J by 9 bases; unmatched bases: 9. The CDR3 DNA is TGTGCCAGCAGTCTGACAGGGGGCCTCGGGAAAGCTTTCTTT. Its protein is CASSLTGGLGKAFF.

The genes are TRBV7-9 and TRBJ2-7; 9 bases line up with TRBD1. The CDR3 is made up of 15 amino acids. Germline loops: CDR1 SEHNR, CDR2 FQNEAQ (reference sequence). Trimming at V came to 5 bases and at J to 5 bases, leaving 10 bases not matched to a gene. CDR3 amino acids: CASSLGGTGRDEQYF. CDR3 in DNA: TGTGCCAGCAGCCTGGGAGGGACAGGGAGGGACGAGCAGTACTTC. Using reference TRBV7-9 and TRBJ2-7 for the parts outside the CDR3, the full variable domain is DTGVSQNPRHKITKRGQNVTFRCDPISEHNRLYWYRQTLGQGPEFLTYFQNEAQLEKSRLLSDRFSAERPKGSFSTLEIQRTEQGDSAMYLCASSLGGTGRDEQYFGPGTRLTVT.

The chain combines TRBV6-1 with TRBJ2-7; 9 bases match TRBD2. The V segment lost 1 base and the J segment 4 bases; nucleotides outside the gene matches: 5. CDR3 length equals 15 residues. Germline V gene data show CDR1 as MNHNS and CDR2 as SASEGT. CDR3 in amino acids: CASSEVGLAAYEQYF. CDR3 coding DNA: TGTGCCAGCAGTGAAGTGGGACTAGCAGCGTACGAGCAGTACTTC.

Only a few counts were recorded for this clone. The chain recombines TRBV29-1 with TRBJ2-2; the match to TRBD1 covers 7 bases. This CDR3 region has 15 residues. The V segment lost 6 bases and the J segment 2 bases; nucleotides outside the gene matches: 9. The germline CDR1 and CDR2 sequences are SQVTM and ANQGSEA. As DNA, the CDR3 is TGCAGCGTGACGCCCGGGACAGATAACACCGGGGAGCTGTTTTTT. Translated, it gives CSVTPGTDNTGELFF.

The chain employs TRBV19 and TRBJ1-5, with 10 bases matching TRBD1. CDR3 length equals 14 residues. After removal of 5 bases from V and 3 bases from J, the junction contained 1 base not matched to a gene. Germline-derived CDR1 and CDR2 are LNHDA and SQIVND (reference sequence). The CDR3 DNA is TGTGCCAGTAGTGGACAGGGGGACAATCAGCCCCAGCATTTT. Translation: CASSGQGDNQPQHF.

The J gene is TRBJ2-6, the V gene TRBV30; 8 positions match TRBD1. V gave up 5 bases and J gave up 2 bases; unmatched junction bases: 8. The V gene's germline CDR1 is GTSNPN and CDR2 SVGIG (reference sequence). The CDR3 has 16 residues. CDR3 bases: TGTGCCTGGCAGACAGGGGCTAGGACTGGGGCCAACGTCCTGACTTTC. Translated, it gives CAWQTGARTGANVLTF.

This clone was observed a handful of times. The genes are TRBV6-6 and TRBJ1-2, with a possible D match to TRBD1 (5 bases). The germline V gene encodes CDR1 MNHNY and CDR2 SVGAGI (reference sequence). The CDR3 has 14 residues. Trimming removed 5 bases at V and 8 bases at J, with 18 bases between. The CDR3 reads CASSAPGGEDGYTF. The CDR3 DNA follows: TGTGCCAGCAGTGCTCCTGGGGGGGAGGACGGCTACACCTTC.

This clone was counted only a few times. The chain uses TRBV19 and TRBJ1-1, with D tentatively TRBD1 (6 bases). The CDR3 length is 16 residues. Trimming took off 10 bases at V and 0 bases at J, with 21 bases between the two ends. The germline gives CDR1 LNHDA, CDR2 SQIVND (reference sequence). The CDR3 spells CATNWGRGGLNTEAFF. DNA for the CDR3: TGTGCCACCAACTGGGGCAGGGGTGGGTTGAACACTGAAGCTTTCTTT.

The chain joins TRBV5-1 to TRBJ2-3, with a weak D call TRBD1 (6 bases). Looked up from germline, CDR1 is SGHRS and CDR2 is YFSETQ. The CDR3 consists of 16 residues. The V and J ends lost 4 bases and 2 bases respectively, with 17 bases between them. CDR3 DNA: TGCGCCAGCAGCGGGGGACACGAGATATCCACAGATACGCAGTATTTT. Its translation is CASSGGHEISTDTQYF.

The chain employs TRBV5-1 and TRBJ1-1, with TRBD1 identical over 7 bases. The germline gives CDR1 SGHRS, CDR2 YFSETQ. V lost 3 bases, J lost 3 bases, and 2 bases stayed unmatched. The CDR3 sequence is 13 residues long. The CDR3 region is CASSYTGDTEAFF. CDR3 coding DNA: TGCGCCAGCAGCTACACAGGGGACACTGAAGCTTTCTTT.

This chain links TRBV5-4 with TRBJ2-5, with D possibly matching TRBD1 (6 bases). This CDR3 contains 14 residues. CDR1 and CDR2 (germline): SGHNT, YYREEE (reference sequence). Trimming took 2 bases from V and 5 from J, leaving 13 bases between them. This chain's CDR3 is CASSFEGVEETQYF. The CDR3 nucleotides are TGTGCCAGCAGCTTTGAGGGGGTGGAGGAGACCCAGTACTTC.

V is TRBV7-8 and J is TRBJ1-2; 9 positions match TRBD1. Looked up from germline, CDR1 is SGHVS and CDR2 is FQNEAQ. With 4 bases clipped from V and 4 bases from J, the junction kept 4 bases outside the gene matches. The CDR3 is 14 amino acids. DNA for the CDR3: TGTGCCAGCAGCTACGGGACAGGGACCTATGGCTACACCTTC. Its protein is CASSYGTGTYGYTF.

The V gene is TRBV7-6, the J gene TRBJ1-1; 9 nucleotides agree with TRBD1. V lost 4 bases, J lost 7 bases, and 10 bases stayed unmatched. The CDR3 has 15 amino acids. Per the germline V gene, CDR1 is SGHVS and CDR2 is FNYEAQ. CDR3 in amino acids: CASSSPGTGFFEAFF. The CDR3 DNA sequence: TGTGCCAGCAGCTCTCCCGGGACAGGGTTTTTTGAAGCTTTCTTT.